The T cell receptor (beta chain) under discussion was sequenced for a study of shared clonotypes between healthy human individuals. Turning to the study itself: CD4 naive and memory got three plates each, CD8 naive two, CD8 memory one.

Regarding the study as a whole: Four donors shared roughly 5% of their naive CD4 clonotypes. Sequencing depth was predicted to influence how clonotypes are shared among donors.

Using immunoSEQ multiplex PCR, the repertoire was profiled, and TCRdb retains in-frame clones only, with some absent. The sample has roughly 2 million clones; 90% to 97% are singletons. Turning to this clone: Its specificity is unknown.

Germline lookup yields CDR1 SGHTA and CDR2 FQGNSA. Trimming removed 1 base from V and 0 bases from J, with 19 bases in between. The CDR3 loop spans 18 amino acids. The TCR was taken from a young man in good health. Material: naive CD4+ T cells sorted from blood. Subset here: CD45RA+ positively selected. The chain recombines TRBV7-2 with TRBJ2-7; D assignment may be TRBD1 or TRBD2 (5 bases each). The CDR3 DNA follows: TGTGCCAGCAGCTTAGGACCTACAGGTTCTGGGAGCTCCTACGAGCAGTACTTC. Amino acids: CASSLGPTGSGSSYEQYF.